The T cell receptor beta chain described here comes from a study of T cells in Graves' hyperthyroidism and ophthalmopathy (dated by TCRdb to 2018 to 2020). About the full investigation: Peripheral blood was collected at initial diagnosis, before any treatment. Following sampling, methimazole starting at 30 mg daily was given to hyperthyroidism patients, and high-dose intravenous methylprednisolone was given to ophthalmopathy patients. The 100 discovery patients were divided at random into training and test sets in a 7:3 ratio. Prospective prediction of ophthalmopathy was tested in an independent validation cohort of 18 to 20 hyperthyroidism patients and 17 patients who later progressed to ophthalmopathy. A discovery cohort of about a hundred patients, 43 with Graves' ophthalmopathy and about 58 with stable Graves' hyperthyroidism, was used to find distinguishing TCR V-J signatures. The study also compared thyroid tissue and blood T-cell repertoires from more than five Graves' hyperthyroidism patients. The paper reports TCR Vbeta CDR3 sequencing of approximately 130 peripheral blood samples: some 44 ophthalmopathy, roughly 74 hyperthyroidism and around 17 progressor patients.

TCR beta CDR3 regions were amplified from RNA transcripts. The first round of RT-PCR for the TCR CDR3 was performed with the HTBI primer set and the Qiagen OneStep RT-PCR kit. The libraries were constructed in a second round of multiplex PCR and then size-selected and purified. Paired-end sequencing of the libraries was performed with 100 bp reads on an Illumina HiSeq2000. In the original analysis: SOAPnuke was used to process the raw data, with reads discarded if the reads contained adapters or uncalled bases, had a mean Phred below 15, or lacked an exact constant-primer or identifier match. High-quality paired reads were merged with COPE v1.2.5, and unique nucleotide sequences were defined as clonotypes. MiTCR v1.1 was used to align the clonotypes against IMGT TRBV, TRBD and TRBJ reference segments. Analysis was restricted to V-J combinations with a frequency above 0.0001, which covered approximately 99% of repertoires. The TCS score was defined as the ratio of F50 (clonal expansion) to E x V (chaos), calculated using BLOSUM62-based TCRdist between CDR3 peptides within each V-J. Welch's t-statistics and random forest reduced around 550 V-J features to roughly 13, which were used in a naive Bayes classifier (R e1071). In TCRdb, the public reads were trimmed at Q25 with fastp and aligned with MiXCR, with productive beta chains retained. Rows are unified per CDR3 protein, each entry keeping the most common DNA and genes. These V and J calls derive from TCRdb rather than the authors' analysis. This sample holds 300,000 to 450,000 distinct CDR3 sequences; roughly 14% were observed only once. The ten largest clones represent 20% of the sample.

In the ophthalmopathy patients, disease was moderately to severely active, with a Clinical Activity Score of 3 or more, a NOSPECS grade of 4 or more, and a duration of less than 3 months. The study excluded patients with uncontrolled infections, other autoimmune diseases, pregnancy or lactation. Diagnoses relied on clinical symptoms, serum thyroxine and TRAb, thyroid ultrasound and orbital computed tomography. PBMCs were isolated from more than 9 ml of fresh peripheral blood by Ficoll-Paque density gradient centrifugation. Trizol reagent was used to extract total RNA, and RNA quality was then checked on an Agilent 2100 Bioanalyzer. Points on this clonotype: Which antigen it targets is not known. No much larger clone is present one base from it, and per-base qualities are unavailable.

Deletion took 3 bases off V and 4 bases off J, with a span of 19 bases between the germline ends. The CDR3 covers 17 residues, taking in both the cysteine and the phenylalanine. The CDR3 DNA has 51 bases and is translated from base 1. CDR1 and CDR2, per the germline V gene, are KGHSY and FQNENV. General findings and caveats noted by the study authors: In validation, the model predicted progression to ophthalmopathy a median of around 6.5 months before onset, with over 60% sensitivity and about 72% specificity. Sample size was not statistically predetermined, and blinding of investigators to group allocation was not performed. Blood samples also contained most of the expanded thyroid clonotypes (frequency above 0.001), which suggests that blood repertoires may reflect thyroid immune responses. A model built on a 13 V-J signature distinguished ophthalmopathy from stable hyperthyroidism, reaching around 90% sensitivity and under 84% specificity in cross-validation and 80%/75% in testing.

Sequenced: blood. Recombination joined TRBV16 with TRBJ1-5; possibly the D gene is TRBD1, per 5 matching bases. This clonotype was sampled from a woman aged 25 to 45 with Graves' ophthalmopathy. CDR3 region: CASSQGLIGLHNQPQHF. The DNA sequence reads TGTGCCAGCAGCCAGGGGCTGATAGGTCTGCATAATCAGCCCCAGCATTTT.